The 28 T cell receptor beta chains below all came from one sample that was sequenced in a study of Tregs in tolerant kidney transplant recipients (dated by TCRdb to 2018 to 2020). To prepare the library, the immunoSEQ multiplex PCR assay was applied. Not all clones reach the TCRdb copy of this immuneACCESS table, which keeps in-frame sequences only. Checked studies attribute under half of the gap to unresolved V genes and leave the rest unexplained. The sample's clone listing holds about 31,000 clones. Under 2% of the sample lies in the top ten. The transplants used related donors along with nonmyeloablative bone marrow transplantation, and in the human trials mixed chimerism was transient. Sequences were derived from CD4+ T cells from blood (PBMCs), sampled 24 months after the transplant. The receptor source for this set is a human patient who received a combined kidney and bone marrow transplant. Following a transplant, a fraction of the T cells may be traceable to the graft donor.

The chain's CDR3 is CSAPQGGQGSHSPLHF. CDR3 bases read: TGCAGTGCCCCCCAAGGGGGACAGGGATCCCATTCACCC. The chain employs TRBV20-1 and TRBJ1-6, with 9 bases identical to TRBD1. Read coverage stops 3 residues before the CDR3 terminus; the germline J gene supplies the remainder. J gave up 8 bases and V 6 bases, and 14 bases lay outside the gene matches. CDR1 and CDR2 from the germline V gene are DFQATT and SNEGSKA (reference sequence). The CDR3 spans 16 residues.

On this clone: The sequenced fragment ends 3 residues before the CDR3 boundary, so the rest is inferred from the germline J gene. The chain joins TRBV9 to TRBJ2-7, with D hard to call. From germline, CDR1 is SGDLS and CDR2 YYNGEE. There are 14 residues in the CDR3. Trimming cost V 0 bases and J 6 bases, with 13 bases left between them. CDR3 loop: CASSVGVDSPEQYF. Incomplete CDR3 DNA: TGTGCCAGCAGCGTAGGGGTCGACTCCCCCGAG.

As regards this clone: With the read ending 3 residues before the CDR3 end, the germline J gene is used to fill in that end. The gene calls are TRBV20-1 and TRBJ2-7; D unclear. The CDR3 spans 10 residues. V lost 3 bases to trimming and J lost 3 bases, with 3 bases between them. CDR1 is DFQATT and CDR2 is SNEGSKA in the germline V gene (reference sequence). Partial CDR3 DNA: TGCAGTGCTAGCCGCTACGAG. It translates to CSASRYE. The full CDR3 reads CSASRYEQYF.

On this clone itself: The observed sequence ends 3 residues before the CDR3 terminus, with the missing tail filled in from the germline J gene. The chain carries TRBV20-1 and TRBJ2-7; 11 bases align to TRBD2. The CDR3 spans 14 residues. V lost 1 base to trimming and J lost 2 bases; unmatched junction nucleotides: 1. The germline V gene encodes CDR1 DFQATT and CDR2 SNEGSKA (reference sequence). The CDR3 spells CSARGLAGPYEQYF. The covered CDR3 bases are TGCAGTGCTAGAGGACTAGCGGGGCCCTACGAG.

With regard to this clone: The read terminates 3 residues ahead of where the CDR3 ends, so the germline J gene completes it. The chain joins TRBV30 to TRBJ1-5, with 10 bases identical to TRBD1. Germline V gives CDR1 GTSNPN, CDR2 SVGIG (reference sequence). With V trimmed by 3 bases and J by 6 bases, 5 bases remained unmatched. The CDR3 runs to 14 residues. CDR3 DNA (partial): TGTGCCTGGAGCCCGACAGGGGGCCGTCAGCCC. This gives the protein CAWSPTGGRQP. Given in full, the CDR3 is CAWSPTGGRQPQHF.

About this clone: The DNA ends 3 residues before the CDR3 does, and the rest of the CDR3 is filled in from the germline J gene. The gene calls are TRBV5-1 and TRBJ2-1; D unresolved. From germline, CDR1 is SGHRS and CDR2 YFSETQ. V was cut by 1 base and J by 8 bases, with 13 bases left in between. The CDR3 length is 14 residues. The part of the CDR3 DNA that was read is TGCGCCAGCAGCTTGAACCCCCGGTACGATGAG. Protein sequence: CASSLNPRYDE. The complete CDR3 sequence is CASSLNPRYDEQFF. The whole variable domain, remainder taken from reference TRBV5-1 and TRBJ2-1, is KAGVTQTPRYLIKTRGQQVTLSCSPISGHRSVSWYQQTPGQGLQFLFEYFSETQRNKGNFPGRFSGRQFSNSRSEMNVSTLELGDSALYLCASSLNPRYDEQFFGPGTRLTVL.

With regard to this clone: The read gets to within 3 residues of the CDR3 end, and the germline J gene fills in the rest. The V and J genes are TRBV5-1 and TRBJ2-3; unclear D gene. Trimming removed 4 bases at V and 2 bases at J, with 5 bases between. The CDR3 extends over 12 amino acids. CDR1 and CDR2 (germline): SGHRS, YFSETQ. This chain's CDR3 is CASSINTDTQYF. The CDR3 bases that were read are TGCGCCAGCAGCATAAACACAGATACG.

Points on this clone: The CDR3 goes on 3 residues after the read ends, and that part is filled in from the germline J gene. The gene calls are TRBV7-9 and TRBJ1-4; tentatively, D is TRBD1 (6 bases). The germline CDR1 and CDR2 sequences are SEHNR and FQNEAQ (reference sequence). V was clipped by 0 bases and J by 8 bases, with 13 bases between them. CDR3 length: 15 amino acids. CDR3 sequence: CASSLARGSVEKLFF. CDR3 bases read: TGTGCCAGCAGCTTAGCCAGGGGTTCTGTCGAAAAA.

Points on this clone: The read terminates 3 residues ahead of where the CDR3 ends, so the germline J gene completes it. This chain uses TRBV7-8 with TRBJ1-4; D is possibly TRBD1 (5 bases). The CDR3 loop spans 16 amino acids. The germline V gene encodes CDR1 SGHVS and CDR2 FQNEAQ. V was cut by 4 bases and J by 3 bases, with 15 bases left in between. The part of the CDR3 DNA that was read is TGTGCCAGCAGCTCACGACGGGACTTCGCTAATGAAAAA. The encoded protein is CASSSRRDFANEK. The CDR3 as a whole reads CASSSRRDFANEKLFF.

A note on this clone: Read data end 3 residues before the CDR3 end; the end is taken from the germline J gene. The chain joins TRBV20-1 to TRBJ1-5; 8 bases map to TRBD1. Trimming at V came to 3 bases and at J to 3 bases, leaving 10 bases not matched to a gene. Germline V CDR1 and CDR2: DFQATT, SNEGSKA (reference sequence). The CDR3 contains 16 residues. CDR3 sequence reads: CSARGVVDRANQPQHF. The sequenced part of the CDR3 DNA is TGCAGTGCTAGGGGCGTAGTGGACAGGGCCAATCAGCCC.

Concerning this clone itself: Its ends do not fully match the called genes, so a read error is possible. Read data end 3 residues before the CDR3 end; the end is taken from the germline J gene. J is TRBJ2-5 and V is TRBV7-4; 8 nucleotides agree with TRBD2. Germline V CDR1 and CDR2: SGHVT, SQSDAQ. The CDR3 has 16 residues. The sequenced part of the CDR3 DNA is TGCACCAGCAGCCCCACCCCGACTAGCGAGATAGAGACC. Translating gives CTSSPTPTSEIET. Given in full, the CDR3 is CTSSPTPTSEIETQYF.

On this clone: The sequence runs out 3 residues before the end of the CDR3; the remainder is reconstructed from the germline J gene. The chain uses TRBV30 and TRBJ1-5; 10 bases agree with TRBD1. This CDR3 is 14 amino acids long. Losses at the gene ends were 5 bases for V and 2 bases for J; bases not matched to a gene: 3. CDR1 GTSNPN and CDR2 SVGIG come from the germline V gene (reference sequence). The CDR3 loop reads CAWAGTGGNQPQHF. CDR3 DNA, as far as it was read: TGTGCCTGGGCCGGGACAGGGGGCAATCAGCCC.

Worth noting for this clone: The DNA ends 3 residues before the CDR3 does, and the rest of the CDR3 is filled in from the germline J gene. The J gene is TRBJ1-5, the V gene TRBV2, with 9 nucleotides matching TRBD1. There are 13 residues in the CDR3. Looked up from germline, CDR1 is SNHLY and CDR2 is FYNNEI. V shed 5 bases and J 5 bases; nucleotides not matched to a gene: 1. The chain's CDR3 is CASSRQGDQPQHF. CDR3 DNA, as far as it was read: TGTGCCAGCAGTAGACAGGGGGATCAGCCC.

As for this clone: The read falls 3 residues short of the CDR3 end, and the missing part is taken from the germline J gene. The rearrangement links TRBV18 to TRBJ1-3, with D possibly being TRBD1 (5 bases). The CDR3 is 17 amino acids. The germline gives CDR1 KGHSH, CDR2 LQKENI. Deletions cut 2 bases from V and 0 bases from J, with 14 bases between. The sequenced part of the CDR3 DNA is TGTGCCAGCTCACCAACTACAGGTTCCTCCTCTGGAAACACC. It encodes CASSPTTGSSSGNT. The whole CDR3 protein reads CASSPTTGSSSGNTIYF.

Of note for this clone: The read ends 3 residues early relative to the CDR3; the germline J gene fills the gap. The chain couples TRBV7-2 to TRBJ2-5; no firm D call. The CDR3 is 14 amino acids. From germline, CDR1 is SGHTA and CDR2 FQGNSA. V lost 1 base, J lost 3 bases, and 9 bases lay in between. The CDR3 bases that were read are TGTGCCAGCAGCTTAGTCGGCCGGGAAGAGACC. It specifies CASSLVGREET. The full CDR3 reads CASSLVGREETQYF.

On this clone itself: The read comes to an end 3 residues before the CDR3 does, leaving the germline J gene to fill in the end. V and J are TRBV19 and TRBJ2-7, with unresolved D. The germline V gene encodes CDR1 LNHDA and CDR2 SQIVND (reference sequence). The CDR3 sequence is 13 residues long. Trimming removed 8 bases at V and 2 bases at J, with 13 bases between. CDR3 region: CASASSTPYEQYF. The DNA read from the CDR3 is TGTGCCAGTGCGAGTAGCACTCCCTACGAG.

As concerns this clone: The read terminates 3 residues before the CDR3 end, so the remaining end is supplied by the germline J gene. V gene TRBV10-3 combines with J gene TRBJ2-1; 10 bases line up with TRBD1. Germline V gives CDR1 ENHRY, CDR2 SYGVKD. The CDR3 spans 16 residues. Trimming took 4 bases from V and 9 from J; bases not matched to a gene: 12. The CDR3 DNA, read in part, is TGTGCCATCAGTGGGTCATCCGGGACAGGGGCTCTTGAG. Translation gives CAISGSSGTGALE. The complete CDR3 sequence is CAISGSSGTGALEQFF.

In regard to this clone: The CDR3 end is not reached by the read, which stops 3 residues before it; the germline J gene fills it in. The genes are TRBV2 and TRBJ2-5; TRBD2 agrees at 7 bases. CDR1 is SNHLY and CDR2 is FYNNEI in the germline V gene. There are 15 residues in the CDR3. J lost 4 bases, V lost 0 bases, and 5 bases had no gene match. CDR3 region: CASSEALWGGETQYF. The DNA read from the CDR3 is TGTGCCAGCAGTGAAGCGCTGTGGGGGGGAGAGACC. The whole variable domain, remainder taken from reference TRBV2 and TRBJ2-5, is EPEVTQTPSHQVTQMGQEVILRCVPISNHLYFYWYRQILGQKVEFLVSFYNNEISEKSEIFDDQFSVERPDGSNFTLKIRSTKLEDSAMYFCASSEALWGGETQYFGPGTRLLVL.

As for this clone: Read sequence stops 3 residues before the CDR3 end, and the germline J gene provides the missing end. The chain couples TRBV5-1 to TRBJ2-2, with 10 bases aligning to TRBD2. J gave up 6 bases and V 8 bases, and 10 bases lay outside the gene matches. Germline V gives CDR1 SGHRS, CDR2 YFSETQ. This CDR3 has 15 amino acids. CDR3 amino acids: CASRQREGLAGELFF. CDR3 bases read: TGCGCCAGTCGTCAGCGGGAGGGCCTCGCCGGGGAG.

The sequenced part of the CDR3 DNA is TGTGCCAGCAGAAAAAGCCTAGCGCCCTACGAG. It specifies CASRKSLAPYE. The whole CDR3 is CASRKSLAPYEQYF. V is TRBV11-2 and J is TRBJ2-7, with a tentative D call TRBD2 (6 bases). Coverage ceases 3 residues before the CDR3 finishes, and the germline J gene fills in the end. V lost 6 bases and J 2 bases, leaving 14 bases between the germline ends. CDR3 size: 14 residues. Germline CDR1 SGHAT, CDR2 FQNNGV.

To note about this clone: The read ends 3 residues shy of where the CDR3 ends; the end is completed using the germline J gene. The chain employs TRBV12-3 or TRBV12-4 and TRBJ1-1, with D perhaps TRBD1 (5 bases). Trimming took off 8 bases at V and 4 bases at J, with 23 bases between the two ends. This CDR3 comprises 16 residues. CDR3 bases read: TGTGCCAGCTCCGATGAGGGGCTGCAGGGTTCCACTGAA. Translation gives CASSDEGLQGSTE. The complete CDR3 reads CASSDEGLQGSTEAFF.

On this clone itself: Read coverage stops 3 residues before the CDR3 terminus; the germline J gene supplies the remainder. V usage is TRBV20-1 and J usage is TRBJ2-3; 7 bases map to TRBD2. CDR3 length: 15 amino acids. Trimming removed 0 bases from V and 3 bases from J; junction bases left unmatched: 6. Germline CDR1 is DFQATT and CDR2 is SNEGSKA (reference sequence). The CDR3 DNA, read in part, is TGCAGTGCTAGAGATCGTCGCGGGAGAACAGATACG. It is translated as CSARDRRGRTDT. The complete CDR3 sequence is CSARDRRGRTDTQYF.

The CDR3 loop reads CASSTGQWETQYF. The covered CDR3 bases are TGTGCCAGCTCAACGGGACAGTGGGAGACC. The rearrangement uses TRBV18 and TRBJ2-5, with 7 bases aligning to TRBD1. The read falls 3 residues short of the CDR3 end, and the missing part is taken from the germline J gene. The CDR3 runs 13 residues. Trimming took 5 bases from V and 5 from J; bases not matched to a gene: 5. In germline, CDR1 is KGHSH, CDR2 LQKENI.

Worth noting for this clone: The missing CDR3 end, 3 residues past where the read stops, is filled in from the germline J gene. The chain combines TRBV11-2 with TRBJ2-5; weak D call: TRBD1 (6 bases). This CDR3 region has 14 residues. The germline gives CDR1 SGHAT, CDR2 FQNNGV. Trimming pared 3 bases from V and 5 bases from J, leaving 13 bases between. Incomplete CDR3 DNA: TGTGCCAGCAGCTTGGGCCTCCAGGGGGAGACC. Its translation is CASSLGLQGET. The full CDR3 reads CASSLGLQGETQYF.

Of note for this clone: The read ends 3 residues shy of where the CDR3 ends; the end is completed using the germline J gene. V and J are TRBV7-3 and TRBJ1-1; D possibly corresponds to TRBD1 (5 bases). Trimming left V 4 bases short and J 4 bases short, with 13 bases between. CDR3 length equals 14 residues. Germline CDR1 SGHTA, CDR2 FQGTGA. Here the CDR3 reads CASSSGVSGTEAFF. CDR3 DNA (partial): TGTGCCAGCAGCTCGGGGGTCAGCGGCACTGAA. Full variable domain (remainder filled in from reference TRBV7-3 and TRBJ1-1): GAGVSQTPSNKVTEKGKYVELRCDPISGHTALYWYRQSLGQGPEFLIYFQGTGAADDSGLPNDRFFAVRPEGSVSTLKIQRTERGDSAVYLCASSSGVSGTEAFFGQGTRLTVV.

With regard to this clone: The read ends 3 residues before the CDR3 terminus; that terminus is restored from the germline J gene. This rearrangement joins TRBV5-1 to TRBJ2-1; D possibly corresponds to TRBD1 (6 bases). CDR3 length equals 16 residues. From germline, CDR1 is SGHRS and CDR2 YFSETQ. Trimming left V 4 bases short and J 0 bases short, with 14 bases between. The DNA read from the CDR3 is TGCGCCAGCAGCCCCGAACAGGGCGGCTCCTACAATGAG. This codes for CASSPEQGGSYNE. The full CDR3 protein reads CASSPEQGGSYNEQFF.

CDR3 DNA (partial): TGCAGTGCTACCGGGACAGTTAATTCACCC. Its protein product is CSATGTVNSP. The whole CDR3 region reads CSATGTVNSPLHF. J is TRBJ1-6 and V is TRBV20-1, with 7 bases matching TRBD1. The read ends 3 residues early relative to the CDR3; the germline J gene fills the gap. The CDR3 has 13 amino acids. V gave up 4 bases and J gave up 6 bases; unmatched junction bases: 3. CDR1 DFQATT and CDR2 SNEGSKA come from the germline V gene (reference sequence).

On this clone: The read terminates 3 residues ahead of where the CDR3 ends, so the germline J gene completes it. The V call is TRBV20-1, the J call TRBJ1-6; D not certain. The germline CDR1 and CDR2 sequences are DFQATT and SNEGSKA (reference sequence). The CDR3 loop spans 15 amino acids. Trimming left V 1 base short and J 0 bases short, with 7 bases between. The covered CDR3 bases are TGCAGTGCTAGAGGCAGGAGCTCCTATAATTCACCC. Translated, it gives CSARGRSSYNSP. The full CDR3 protein is CSARGRSSYNSPLHF.